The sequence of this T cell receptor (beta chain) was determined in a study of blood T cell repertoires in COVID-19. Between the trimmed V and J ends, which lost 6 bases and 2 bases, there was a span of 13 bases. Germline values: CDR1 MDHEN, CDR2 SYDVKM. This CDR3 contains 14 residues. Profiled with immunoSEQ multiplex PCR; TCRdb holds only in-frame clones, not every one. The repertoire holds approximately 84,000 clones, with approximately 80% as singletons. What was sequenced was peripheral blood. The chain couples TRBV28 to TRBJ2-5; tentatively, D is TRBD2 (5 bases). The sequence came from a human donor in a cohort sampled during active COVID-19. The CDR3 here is CASRTGGNQETQYF. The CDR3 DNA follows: TGTGCCAGCAGAACCGGAGGTAATCAAGAGACCCAGTACTTC.